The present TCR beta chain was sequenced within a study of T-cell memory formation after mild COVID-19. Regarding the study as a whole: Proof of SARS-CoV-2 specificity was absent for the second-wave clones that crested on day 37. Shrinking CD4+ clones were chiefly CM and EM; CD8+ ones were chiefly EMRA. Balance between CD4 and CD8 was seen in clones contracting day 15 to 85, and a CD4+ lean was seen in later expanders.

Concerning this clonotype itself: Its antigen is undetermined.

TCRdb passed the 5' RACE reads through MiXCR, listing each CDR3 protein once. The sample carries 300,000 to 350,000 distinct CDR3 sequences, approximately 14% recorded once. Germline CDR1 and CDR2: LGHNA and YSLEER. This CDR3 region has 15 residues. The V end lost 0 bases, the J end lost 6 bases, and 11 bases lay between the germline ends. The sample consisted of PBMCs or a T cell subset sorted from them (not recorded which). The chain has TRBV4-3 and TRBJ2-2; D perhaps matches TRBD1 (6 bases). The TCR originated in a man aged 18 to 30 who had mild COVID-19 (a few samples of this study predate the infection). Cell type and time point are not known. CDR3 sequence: CASSQDIAGAGELFF. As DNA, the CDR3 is TGCGCCAGCAGCCAAGATATTGCAGGGGCCGGGGAGCTGTTTTTT.